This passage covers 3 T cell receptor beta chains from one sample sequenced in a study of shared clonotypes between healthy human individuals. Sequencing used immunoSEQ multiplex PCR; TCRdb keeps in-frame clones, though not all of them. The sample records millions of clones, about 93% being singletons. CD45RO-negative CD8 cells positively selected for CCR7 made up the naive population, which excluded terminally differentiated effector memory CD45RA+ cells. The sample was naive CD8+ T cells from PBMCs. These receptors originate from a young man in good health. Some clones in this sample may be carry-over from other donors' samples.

CDR3 protein: CSVLSIYSGNTIYF. DNA for the CDR3: TGCAGCGTTCTTTCGATCTACTCTGGAAACACCATATATTTT. The chain joins TRBV29-1 to TRBJ1-3, with unresolved D. The CDR3 contains 14 residues. Germline CDR1 is SQVTM and CDR2 is ANQGSEA. Trimming removed 5 bases from V and 0 bases from J, with 11 bases in between.

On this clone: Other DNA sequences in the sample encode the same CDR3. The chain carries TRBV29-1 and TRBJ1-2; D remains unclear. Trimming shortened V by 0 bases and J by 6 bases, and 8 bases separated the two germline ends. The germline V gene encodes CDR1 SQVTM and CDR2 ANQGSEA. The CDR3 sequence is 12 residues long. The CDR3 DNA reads TGCAGCGTTGAAGAAGGAGTGGATGGCTACACCTTC. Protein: CSVEEGVDGYTF.

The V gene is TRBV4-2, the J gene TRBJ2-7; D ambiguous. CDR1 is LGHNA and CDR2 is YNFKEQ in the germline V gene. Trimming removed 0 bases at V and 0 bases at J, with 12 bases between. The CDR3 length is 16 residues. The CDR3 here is CASSQDTFDGSYEQYF. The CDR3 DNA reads TGTGCCAGCAGCCAAGATACTTTTGACGGCTCCTACGAGCAGTACTTC.